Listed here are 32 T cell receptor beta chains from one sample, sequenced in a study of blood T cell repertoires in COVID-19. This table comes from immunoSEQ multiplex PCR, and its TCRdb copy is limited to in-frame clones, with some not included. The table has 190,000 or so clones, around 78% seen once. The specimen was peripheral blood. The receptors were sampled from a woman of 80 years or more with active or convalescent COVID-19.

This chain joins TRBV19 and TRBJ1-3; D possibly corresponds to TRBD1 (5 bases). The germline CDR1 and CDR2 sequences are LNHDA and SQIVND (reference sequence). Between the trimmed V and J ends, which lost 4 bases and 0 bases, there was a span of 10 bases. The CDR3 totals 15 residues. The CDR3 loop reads CASSRLTVSGNTIYF. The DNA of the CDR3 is TGTGCCAGTAGTAGATTGACAGTCTCTGGAAACACCATATATTTT. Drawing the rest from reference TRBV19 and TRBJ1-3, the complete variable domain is DGGITQSPKYLFRKEGQNVTLSCEQNLNHDAMYWYRQDPGQGLRLIYYSQIVNDFQKGDIAEGYSVSREKKESFPLTVTSAQKNPTAFYLCASSRLTVSGNTIYFGEGSWLTVV.

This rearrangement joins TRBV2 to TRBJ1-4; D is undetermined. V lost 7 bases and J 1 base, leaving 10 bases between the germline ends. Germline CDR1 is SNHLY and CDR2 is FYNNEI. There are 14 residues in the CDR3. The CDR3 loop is CASTNRRTNEKLFF. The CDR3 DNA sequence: TGTGCCAGCACCAACCGGAGAACTAATGAAAAACTGTTTTTT. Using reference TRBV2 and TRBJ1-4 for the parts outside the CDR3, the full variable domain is EPEVTQTPSHQVTQMGQEVILRCVPISNHLYFYWYRQILGQKVEFLVSFYNNEISEKSEIFDDQFSVERPDGSNFTLKIRSTKLEDSAMYFCASTNRRTNEKLFFGSGTQLSVL.

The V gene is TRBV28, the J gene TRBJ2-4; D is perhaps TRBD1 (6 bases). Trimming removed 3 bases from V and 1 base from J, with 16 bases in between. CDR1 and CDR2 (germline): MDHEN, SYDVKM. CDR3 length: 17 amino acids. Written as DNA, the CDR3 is TGTGCCAGCAGTTTCGTCGGCAGGGGATTGGCCAAAAACATTCAGTACTTC. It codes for CASSFVGRGLAKNIQYF.

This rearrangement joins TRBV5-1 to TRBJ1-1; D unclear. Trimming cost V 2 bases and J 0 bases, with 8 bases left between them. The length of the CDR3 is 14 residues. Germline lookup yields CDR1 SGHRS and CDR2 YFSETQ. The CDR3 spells CASSFNGMNTEAFF. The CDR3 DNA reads TGCGCCAGCAGCTTTAACGGGATGAACACTGAAGCTTTCTTT.

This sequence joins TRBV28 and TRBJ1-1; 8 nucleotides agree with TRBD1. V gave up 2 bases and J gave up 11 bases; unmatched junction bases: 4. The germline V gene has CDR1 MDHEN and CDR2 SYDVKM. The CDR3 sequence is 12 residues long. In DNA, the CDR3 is TGTGCCAGCAGTTTAGGGACAGGTAGGGCTTTCTTT. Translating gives CASSLGTGRAFF.

This CDR3 is CSVALGAGGRDTQYF. CDR3 bases: TGCAGCGTTGCGCTGGGAGCGGGGGGGCGAGATACGCAGTATTTT. This chain uses TRBV29-1 with TRBJ2-3; 10 nucleotides match TRBD2. Germline V gene sequence: CDR1 SQVTM, CDR2 ANQGSEA. Trimming took 4 bases from V and 5 from J; bases not matched to a gene: 9. CDR3 size: 15 residues.

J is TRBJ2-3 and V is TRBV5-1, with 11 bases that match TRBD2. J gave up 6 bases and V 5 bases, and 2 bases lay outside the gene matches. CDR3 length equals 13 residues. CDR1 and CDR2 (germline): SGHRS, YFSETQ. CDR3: CASRTSGGDTQYF. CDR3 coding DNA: TGCGCCAGCAGAACTAGCGGGGGCGATACGCAGTATTTT. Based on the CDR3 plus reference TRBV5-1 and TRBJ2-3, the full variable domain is KAGVTQTPRYLIKTRGQQVTLSCSPISGHRSVSWYQQTPGQGLQFLFEYFSETQRNKGNFPGRFSGRQFSNSRSEMNVSTLELGDSALYLCASRTSGGDTQYFGPGTRLTVL.

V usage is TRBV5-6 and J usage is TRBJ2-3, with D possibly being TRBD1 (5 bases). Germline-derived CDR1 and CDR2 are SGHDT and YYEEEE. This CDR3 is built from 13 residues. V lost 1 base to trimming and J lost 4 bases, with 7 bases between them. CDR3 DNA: TGTGCCAGCAGCTTGATGGGGCCAGATACGCAGTATTTT. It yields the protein CASSLMGPDTQYF.

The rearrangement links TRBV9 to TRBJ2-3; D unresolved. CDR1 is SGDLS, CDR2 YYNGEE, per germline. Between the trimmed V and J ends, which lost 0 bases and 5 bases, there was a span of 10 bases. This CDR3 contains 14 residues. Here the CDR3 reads CASSVDVTGDTQYF. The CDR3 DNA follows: TGTGCCAGCAGCGTAGATGTGACTGGAGATACGCAGTATTTT.

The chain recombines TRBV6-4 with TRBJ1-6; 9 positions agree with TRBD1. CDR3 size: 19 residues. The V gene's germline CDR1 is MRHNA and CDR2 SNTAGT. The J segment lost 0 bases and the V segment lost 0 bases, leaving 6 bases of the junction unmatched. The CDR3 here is CASSDSPGQGSSYNSPLHF. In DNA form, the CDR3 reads TGTGCCAGCAGTGACTCCCCGGGACAGGGTAGCTCCTATAATTCACCCCTCCACTTT.

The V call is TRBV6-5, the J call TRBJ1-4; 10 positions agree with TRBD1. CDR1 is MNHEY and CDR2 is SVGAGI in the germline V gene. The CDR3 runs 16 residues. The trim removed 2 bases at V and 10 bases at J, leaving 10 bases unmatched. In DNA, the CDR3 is TGTGCCAGCAGTTACCCCTCCGACAGGGGGCTAGGAAAACTGTTTTTT. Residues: CASSYPSDRGLGKLFF.

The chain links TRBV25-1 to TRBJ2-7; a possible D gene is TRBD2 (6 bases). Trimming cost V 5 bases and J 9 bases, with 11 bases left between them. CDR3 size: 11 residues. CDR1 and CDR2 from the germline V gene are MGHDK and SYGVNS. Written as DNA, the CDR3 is TGTGCCAGCAGTTATCTGGAGGGGCAGTACTTC. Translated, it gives CASSYLEGQYF.

The CDR3 loop is CASSYDTAQHF. The CDR3, as DNA: TGTGCCAGCAGTTACGATACGGCCCAGCATTTT. The chain is built from TRBV6-6 and TRBJ1-5, with D hard to call. The germline CDR1 and CDR2 sequences are MNHNY and SVGAGI (reference sequence). V was trimmed by 2 bases and J by 11 bases, leaving 7 bases between them. This CDR3 comprises 11 residues.

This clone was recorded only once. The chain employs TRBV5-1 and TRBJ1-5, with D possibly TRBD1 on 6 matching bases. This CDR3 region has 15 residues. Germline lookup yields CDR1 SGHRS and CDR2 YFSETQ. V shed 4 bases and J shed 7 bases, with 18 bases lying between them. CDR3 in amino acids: CASSPTTGSRQPQHF. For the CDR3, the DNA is TGCGCCAGCAGCCCGACTACAGGGTCACGGCAGCCCCAGCATTTT.

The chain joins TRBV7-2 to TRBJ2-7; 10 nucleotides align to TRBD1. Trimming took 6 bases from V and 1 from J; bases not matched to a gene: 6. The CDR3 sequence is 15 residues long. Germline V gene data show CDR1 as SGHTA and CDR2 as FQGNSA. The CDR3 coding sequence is TGTGCCAGCAGTCGTCCGGGACAGGGGTCCTACGAGCAGTACTTC. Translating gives CASSRPGQGSYEQYF.

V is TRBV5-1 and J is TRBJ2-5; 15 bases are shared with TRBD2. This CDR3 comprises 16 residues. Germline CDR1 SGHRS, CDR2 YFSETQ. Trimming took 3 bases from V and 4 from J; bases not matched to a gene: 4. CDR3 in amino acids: CASSWTSGGAGETQYF. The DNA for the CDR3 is TGCGCCAGCAGCTGGACTAGCGGGGGGGCGGGAGAGACCCAGTACTTC.

CDR3 DNA sequence: TGTGCCATAGGACAGTTTTCTGGGGCCAACGTCCTGACTTTC. It yields the protein CAIGQFSGANVLTF. The chain combines TRBV6-5 with TRBJ2-6, with D perhaps TRBD1 (6 bases). Deletions cut 10 bases from V and 1 base from J, with 11 bases between. From germline, CDR1 is MNHEY and CDR2 SVGAGI. The CDR3 covers 14 residues.

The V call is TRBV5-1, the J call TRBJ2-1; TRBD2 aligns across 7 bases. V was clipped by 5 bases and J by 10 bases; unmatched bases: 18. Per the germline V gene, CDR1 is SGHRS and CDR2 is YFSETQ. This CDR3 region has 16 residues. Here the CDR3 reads CASSFRRDYGSEEQFF. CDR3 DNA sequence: TGCGCCAGCAGTTTTCGACGGGACTATGGATCAGAAGAGCAGTTCTTC.

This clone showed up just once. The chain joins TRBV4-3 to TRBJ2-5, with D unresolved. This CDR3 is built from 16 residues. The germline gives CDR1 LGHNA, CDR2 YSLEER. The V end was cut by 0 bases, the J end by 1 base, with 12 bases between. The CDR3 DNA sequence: TGCGCCAGCAGCCAAGATTTTTCTGGCGGCCAAGAGACCCAGTACTTC. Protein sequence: CASSQDFSGGQETQYF.

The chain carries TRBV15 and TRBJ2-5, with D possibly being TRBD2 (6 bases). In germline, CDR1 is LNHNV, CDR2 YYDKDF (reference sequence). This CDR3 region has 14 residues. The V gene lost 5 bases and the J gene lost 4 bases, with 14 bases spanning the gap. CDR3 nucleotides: TGTGCCACCAGCGGGGGGACGAATTCAGAGACCCAGTACTTC. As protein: CATSGGTNSETQYF.

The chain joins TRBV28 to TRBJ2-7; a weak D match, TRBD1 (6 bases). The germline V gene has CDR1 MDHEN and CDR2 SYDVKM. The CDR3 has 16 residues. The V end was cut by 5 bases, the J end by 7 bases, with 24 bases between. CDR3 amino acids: CASSRGGWDGPLEQYF. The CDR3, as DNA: TGTGCCAGCAGTCGAGGGGGTTGGGACGGACCCCTGGAGCAGTACTTC.

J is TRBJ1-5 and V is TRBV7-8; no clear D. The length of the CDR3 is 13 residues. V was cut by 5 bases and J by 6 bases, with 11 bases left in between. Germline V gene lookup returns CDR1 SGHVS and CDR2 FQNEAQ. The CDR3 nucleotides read TGTGCCAGCAGCGCAGATTATGGTCAGCCCCAGCATTTT. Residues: CASSADYGQPQHF.

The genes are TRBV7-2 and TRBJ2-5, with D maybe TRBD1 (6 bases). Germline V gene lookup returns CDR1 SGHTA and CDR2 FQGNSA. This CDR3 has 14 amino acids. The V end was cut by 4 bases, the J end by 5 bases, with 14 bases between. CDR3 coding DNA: TGTGCCAGCAGCTCACAGGGAGTAGCTGAGACCCAGTACTTC. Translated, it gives CASSSQGVAETQYF.

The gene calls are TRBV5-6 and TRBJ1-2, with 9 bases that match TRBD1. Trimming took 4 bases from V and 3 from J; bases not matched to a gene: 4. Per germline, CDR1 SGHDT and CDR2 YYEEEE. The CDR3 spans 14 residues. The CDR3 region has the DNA TGTGCCAGCAGCCCCGGGACAGGGTACTATGGCTACACCTTC. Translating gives CASSPGTGYYGYTF.

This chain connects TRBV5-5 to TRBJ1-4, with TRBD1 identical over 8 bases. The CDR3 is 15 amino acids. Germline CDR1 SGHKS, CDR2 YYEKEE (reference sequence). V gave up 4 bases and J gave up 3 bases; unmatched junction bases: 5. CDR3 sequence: CASSAWTGSNEKLFF. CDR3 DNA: TGTGCCAGCAGCGCGTGGACAGGGTCTAATGAAAAACTGTTTTTT. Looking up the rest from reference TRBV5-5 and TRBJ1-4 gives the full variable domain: DAGVTQSPTHLIKTRGQQVTLRCSPISGHKSVSWYQQVLGQGPQFIFQYYEKEERGRGNFPDRFSARQFPNYSSELNVNALLLGDSALYLCASSAWTGSNEKLFFGSGTQLSVL.

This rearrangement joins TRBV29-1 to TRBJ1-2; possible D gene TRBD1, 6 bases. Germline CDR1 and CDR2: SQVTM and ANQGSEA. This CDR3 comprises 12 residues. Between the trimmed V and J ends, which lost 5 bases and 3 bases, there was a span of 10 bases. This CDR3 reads CSVNRDYYGYTF. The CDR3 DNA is TGCAGCGTTAACAGGGATTACTATGGCTACACCTTC. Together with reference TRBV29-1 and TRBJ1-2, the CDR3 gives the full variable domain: SAVISQKPSRDICQRGTSLTIQCQVDSQVTMMFWYRQQPGQSLTLIATANQGSEATYESGFVIDKFPISRPNLTFSTLTVSNMSPEDSSIYLCSVNRDYYGYTFGSGTRLTVV.

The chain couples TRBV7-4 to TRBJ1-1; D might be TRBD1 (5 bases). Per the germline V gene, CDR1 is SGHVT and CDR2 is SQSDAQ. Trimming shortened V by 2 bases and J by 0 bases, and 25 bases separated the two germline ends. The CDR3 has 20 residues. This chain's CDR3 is CASSLSACQGTHLMNTEAFF. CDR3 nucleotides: TGTGCCAGCAGCTTATCGGCTTGCCAGGGAACACATCTTATGAACACTGAAGCTTTCTTT.

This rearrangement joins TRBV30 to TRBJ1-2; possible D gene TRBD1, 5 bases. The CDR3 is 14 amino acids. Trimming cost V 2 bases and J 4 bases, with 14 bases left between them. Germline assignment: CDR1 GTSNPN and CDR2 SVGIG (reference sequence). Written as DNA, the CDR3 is TGTGCCTGGAGTTTCTTAAGGGGTGGCTATGGCTACACCTTC. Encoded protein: CAWSFLRGGYGYTF.

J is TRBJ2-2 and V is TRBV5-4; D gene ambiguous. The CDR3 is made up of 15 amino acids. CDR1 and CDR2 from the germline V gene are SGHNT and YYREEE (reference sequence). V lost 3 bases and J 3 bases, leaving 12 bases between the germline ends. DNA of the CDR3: TGTGCCAGCAGCTCCCCGTCCGGTTACACCGGGGAGCTGTTTTTT. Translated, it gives CASSSPSGYTGELFF.

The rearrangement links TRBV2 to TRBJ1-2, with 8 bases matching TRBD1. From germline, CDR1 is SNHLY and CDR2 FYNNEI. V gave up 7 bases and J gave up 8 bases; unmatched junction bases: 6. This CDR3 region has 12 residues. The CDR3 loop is CASTRQGQGYTF. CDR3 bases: TGTGCCAGCACGAGACAGGGGCAGGGCTACACCTTC.

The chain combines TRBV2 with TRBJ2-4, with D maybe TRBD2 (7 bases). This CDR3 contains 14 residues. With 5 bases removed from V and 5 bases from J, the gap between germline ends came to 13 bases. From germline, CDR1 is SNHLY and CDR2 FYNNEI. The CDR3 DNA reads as TGTGCCAGCAGTACGTGGGGGGGCGAAAACATTCAGTACTTC. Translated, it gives CASSTWGGENIQYF.

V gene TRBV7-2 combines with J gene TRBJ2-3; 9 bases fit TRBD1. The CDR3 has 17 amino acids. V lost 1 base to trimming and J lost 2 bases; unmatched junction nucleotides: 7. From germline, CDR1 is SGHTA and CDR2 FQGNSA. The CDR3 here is CASSLVFGTGTTDTQYF. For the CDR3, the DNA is TGTGCCAGCAGCTTAGTCTTCGGGACAGGGACCACAGATACGCAGTATTTT.